A selection of T cell receptor beta chains follows, all from one sample in a study of blood T cell repertoires in COVID-19. Assay used: immunoSEQ multiplex PCR; TCRdb lists only in-frame clones, some missing. The data show approximately 120,000 clones, 60% to 80% seen once. Sequencing input: peripheral blood. These receptors originate from a man at least 80 years old with COVID-19, enrolled during active disease. Both conserved end residues are part of each CDR3. Each record gives: V gene, clone size, D gene, J gene, CDR3 protein, CDR3 DNA. The D gene is left open where the match is weak. The listing skips clone size in some rows; elsewhere it reads once, few, many or a size class.

V gene: TRBV2
clone size: few
D gene: TRBD2
J gene: TRBJ2-3
CDR3 protein: CASRKGLAGSDTQYF
CDR3 DNA: TGTGCCAGCAGAAAGGGACTAGCGGGATCAGATACGCAGTATTTT

V gene: TRBV4-2
clone size: -
D gene: -
J gene: TRBJ2-5
CDR3 protein: CASSQEPGAETQYF
CDR3 DNA: TGTGCCAGCAGCCAAGAACCAGGGGCCGAGACCCAGTACTTC

V gene: TRBV5-4
clone size: -
D gene: -
J gene: TRBJ1-1
CDR3 protein: CASGGRGSNTEAFF
CDR3 DNA: TGTGCCAGCGGGGGTCGGGGGTCGAACACTGAAGCTTTCTTT

V gene: TRBV6-2/TRBV6-3
clone size: few
D gene: TRBD2
J gene: TRBJ2-3
CDR3 protein: CASSYSAAGVRTDTQYF
CDR3 DNA: TGTGCCAGCAGTTACTCTGCAGCGGGAGTTCGCACAGATACGCAGTATTTT

V gene: TRBV3-1/TRBV3-2
clone size: -
D gene: TRBD1
J gene: TRBJ2-3
CDR3 protein: CASTLTGFTDTQYF
CDR3 DNA: TGTGCCAGCACCCTGACAGGGTTCACAGATACGCAGTATTTT

V gene: TRBV5-1
clone size: -
D gene: TRBD1
J gene: TRBJ1-2
CDR3 protein: CASSPGQGYGYTF
CDR3 DNA: TGCGCCAGCAGCCCGGGACAGGGCTATGGCTACACCTTC

V gene: TRBV28
clone size: -
D gene: -
J gene: TRBJ1-1
CDR3 protein: CASSFVTGVMNTEAFF
CDR3 DNA: TGTGCCAGCAGTTTCGTGACAGGAGTTATGAACACTGAAGCTTTCTTT

V gene: TRBV3-1/TRBV3-2
clone size: -
D gene: TRBD2
J gene: TRBJ2-3
CDR3 protein: CASSQDRGRAPDTQYF
CDR3 DNA: TGTGCCAGCAGCCAAGATCGGGGGAGGGCGCCAGATACGCAGTATTTT

V gene: TRBV13
clone size: -
D gene: -
J gene: TRBJ1-4
CDR3 protein: CASRASRGSNEKLFF
CDR3 DNA: TGTGCCAGCAGAGCCTCAAGGGGCAGTAATGAAAAACTGTTTTTT

V gene: TRBV19
clone size: -
D gene: TRBD1
J gene: TRBJ1-5
CDR3 protein: CASSNRRDRERWHQPQHF
CDR3 DNA: TGTGCCAGTAGTAATCGCCGGGACAGGGAAAGGTGGCATCAGCCCCAGCATTTT

V gene: TRBV10-3
clone size: -
D gene: TRBD1
J gene: TRBJ1-1
CDR3 protein: CAISQQGGNTEAFF
CDR3 DNA: TGTGCCATCAGTCAACAGGGGGGGAACACTGAAGCTTTCTTT

V gene: TRBV19
clone size: -
D gene: TRBD2
J gene: TRBJ2-7
CDR3 protein: CASSLSLAGSYEQYF
CDR3 DNA: TGTGCCAGTAGTCTTTCTTTAGCGGGATCCTACGAGCAGTACTTC

V gene: TRBV10-3
clone size: few
D gene: -
J gene: TRBJ1-1
CDR3 protein: CAISESQGIDTEAFF
CDR3 DNA: TGTGCCATCAGTGAGTCCCAGGGGATCGACACTGAAGCTTTCTTT

V gene: TRBV6-5
clone size: -
D gene: TRBD1
J gene: TRBJ2-7
CDR3 protein: CASSYRQGAGVEQYF
CDR3 DNA: TGTGCCAGCAGTTATAGACAGGGGGCAGGTGTCGAGCAGTACTTC

V gene: TRBV28
clone size: -
D gene: -
J gene: TRBJ1-6
CDR3 protein: CASSPQSHNSPLHF
CDR3 DNA: TGTGCCAGCAGTCCACAGAGCCATAATTCACCCCTCCACTTT

V gene: TRBV28
clone size: few
D gene: -
J gene: TRBJ2-2
CDR3 protein: CASSLLEAIDTGELFF
CDR3 DNA: TGTGCCAGCAGTTTGTTAGAGGCCATAGACACCGGGGAGCTGTTTTTT

V gene: TRBV19
clone size: -
D gene: TRBD2
J gene: TRBJ2-7
CDR3 protein: CASSKPAGKVDEQYF
CDR3 DNA: TGTGCCAGTAGTAAACCAGCGGGAAAAGTTGACGAGCAGTACTTC

V gene: TRBV27
clone size: -
D gene: -
J gene: TRBJ1-5
CDR3 protein: CASSFRDPGLYSNQPQHF
CDR3 DNA: TGTGCCAGCAGTTTCCGGGATCCGGGTCTATATAGCAATCAGCCCCAGCATTTT

V gene: TRBV28
clone size: -
D gene: TRBD1
J gene: TRBJ1-2
CDR3 protein: CASSLGTGWRGYTF
CDR3 DNA: TGTGCCAGCAGTTTAGGGACAGGGTGGCGAGGCTACACCTTC

V gene: TRBV3-1/TRBV3-2
clone size: -
D gene: TRBD2
J gene: TRBJ2-5
CDR3 protein: CASSQPLAGGGETQYF
CDR3 DNA: TGTGCCAGCAGCCAGCCTCTAGCGGGAGGGGGAGAGACCCAGTACTTC

V gene: TRBV30
clone size: few
D gene: -
J gene: TRBJ1-5
CDR3 protein: CAWSRPPTRTSNQPQHF
CDR3 DNA: TGTGCCTGGAGCCGTCCACCGACACGGACAAGCAATCAGCCCCAGCATTTT

V gene: TRBV7-9
clone size: -
D gene: TRBD1
J gene: TRBJ2-7
CDR3 protein: CASSLETGSEQYF
CDR3 DNA: TGTGCCAGCAGCCTGGAGACAGGGAGTGAGCAGTACTTC

V gene: TRBV7-6
clone size: -
D gene: TRBD2
J gene: TRBJ2-3
CDR3 protein: CASTLLGGPGDTQYF
CDR3 DNA: TGTGCCAGCACCCTACTGGGAGGGCCCGGAGATACGCAGTATTTT

V gene: TRBV7-3
clone size: -
D gene: -
J gene: TRBJ2-2
CDR3 protein: CASSLNGGANTGELFF
CDR3 DNA: TGTGCCAGCAGCTTAAATGGGGGCGCGAACACCGGGGAGCTGTTTTTT

V gene: TRBV10-3
clone size: once
D gene: -
J gene: TRBJ2-1
CDR3 protein: CAISAEVTYNEQFF
CDR3 DNA: TGTGCCATCAGTGCGGAGGTCACCTACAATGAGCAGTTCTTC

V gene: TRBV6-5
clone size: -
D gene: TRBD1
J gene: TRBJ2-3
CDR3 protein: CASSLRGPSTDTQYF
CDR3 DNA: TGTGCCAGCAGTCTCAGGGGGCCTAGCACAGATACGCAGTATTTT

V gene: TRBV19
clone size: once
D gene: -
J gene: TRBJ1-1
CDR3 protein: CASSPKGRGTEAFF
CDR3 DNA: TGTGCCAGTAGCCCTAAGGGCCGGGGCACTGAAGCTTTCTTT

V gene: TRBV12-3/TRBV12-4
clone size: -
D gene: -
J gene: TRBJ1-1
CDR3 protein: CASSSVNTEAFF
CDR3 DNA: TGTGCCAGCAGTTCAGTGAACACTGAAGCTTTCTTT

V gene: TRBV10-3
clone size: -
D gene: TRBD2
J gene: TRBJ2-1
CDR3 protein: CAISETGRTSVNNEQFF
CDR3 DNA: TGTGCCATCAGTGAGACCGGCAGAACTAGCGTTAACAATGAGCAGTTCTTC

V gene: TRBV18
clone size: -
D gene: TRBD1
J gene: TRBJ1-1
CDR3 protein: CASSRQGSGANTEAFF
CDR3 DNA: TGTGCCAGCTCACGACAGGGTTCAGGGGCGAACACTGAAGCTTTCTTT

V gene: TRBV6-4
clone size: -
D gene: TRBD2
J gene: TRBJ2-5
CDR3 protein: CASKGYQREAETQYF
CDR3 DNA: TGTGCCAGCAAGGGGTACCAGCGGGAGGCGGAGACCCAGTACTTC

V gene: TRBV5-1
clone size: -
D gene: -
J gene: TRBJ1-2
CDR3 protein: CASSKGENYGYTF
CDR3 DNA: TGCGCCAGCAGCAAGGGAGAAAACTATGGCTACACCTTC

V gene: TRBV18
clone size: -
D gene: TRBD1
J gene: TRBJ2-7
CDR3 protein: CASSQGQGIYEQYF
CDR3 DNA: TGTGCCAGCTCACAGGGACAGGGGATATACGAGCAGTACTTC

V gene: TRBV9
clone size: -
D gene: TRBD1
J gene: TRBJ1-1
CDR3 protein: CASSSQGQGNTEAFF
CDR3 DNA: TGTGCCAGCAGCTCTCAGGGACAGGGGAACACTGAAGCTTTCTTT

V gene: TRBV7-2
clone size: -
D gene: -
J gene: TRBJ2-2
CDR3 protein: CASSFNSGNTGELFF
CDR3 DNA: TGTGCCAGCAGCTTTAATAGCGGAAACACCGGGGAGCTGTTTTTT

V gene: TRBV5-6
clone size: -
D gene: TRBD2
J gene: TRBJ2-1
CDR3 protein: CASSLRLAGNEQFF
CDR3 DNA: TGTGCCAGCAGCTTGAGGCTAGCGGGCAATGAGCAGTTCTTC

V gene: TRBV7-2
clone size: -
D gene: TRBD1
J gene: TRBJ2-3
CDR3 protein: CASSTGARDTQYF
CDR3 DNA: TGTGCCAGCAGTACAGGGGCTCGCGATACGCAGTATTTT

V gene: TRBV7-3
clone size: few
D gene: -
J gene: TRBJ2-1
CDR3 protein: CASSLDWSSYNEQFF
CDR3 DNA: TGTGCCAGCAGCCTGGACTGGAGCTCCTACAATGAGCAGTTCTTC

V gene: TRBV7-7
clone size: -
D gene: TRBD1
J gene: TRBJ2-7
CDR3 protein: CASSLSGQGYEQYF
CDR3 DNA: TGTGCTAGCAGCTTATCCGGACAGGGGTACGAGCAGTACTTC

V gene: TRBV7-8
clone size: -
D gene: -
J gene: TRBJ2-5
CDR3 protein: CASSSDRRETQYF
CDR3 DNA: TGTGCCAGCAGCTCCGACAGGAGGGAGACCCAGTACTTC

V gene: TRBV5-4
clone size: -
D gene: -
J gene: TRBJ2-3
CDR3 protein: CASSFGGPTDTQYF
CDR3 DNA: TGTGCCAGCAGCTTTGGAGGGCCCACAGATACGCAGTATTTT

V gene: TRBV7-2
clone size: -
D gene: -
J gene: TRBJ2-7
CDR3 protein: CASSLELGRLVEQYF
CDR3 DNA: TGTGCCAGCAGCTTAGAATTAGGGCGACTAGTCGAGCAGTACTTC

V gene: TRBV3-1/TRBV3-2
clone size: -
D gene: -
J gene: TRBJ2-7
CDR3 protein: CASSRRREVVEQYF
CDR3 DNA: TGTGCCAGCAGCCGACGACGAGAGGTTGTGGAGCAGTACTTC

V gene: TRBV5-6
clone size: few
D gene: -
J gene: TRBJ1-6
CDR3 protein: CASSLFLRSSYNSPLHF
CDR3 DNA: TGTGCCAGCAGCTTGTTTCTAAGGAGCTCCTATAATTCACCCCTCCACTTT